This T cell receptor (beta chain) was captured in a study of T cell responses to AZD1222 COVID-19 vaccine. Study findings and constraints: Of the AZD1222 recipients, only five to seven were seropositive at baseline. Donors skewed white British and female; clonal diversity was possibly underestimated. Researchers took repertoire samples only after the peak T cell response had come.

This table comes from immunoSEQ multiplex PCR, and its TCRdb copy is limited to in-frame clones, with some not included. Of 90,000 to 150,000 clones detected, 80% to 95% appear once; the ten largest clones hold approximately 7.9%. V was pared by 5 bases and J by 2 bases, with 10 bases between. CDR1 is LNHDA and CDR2 is SQIVND in the germline V gene (reference sequence). This CDR3 has 14 residues. As concerns this clone: The antigen remains undetermined.

The chain links TRBV19 to TRBJ1-5; D is unclear. The receptor comes from an adult who received the AZD1222 COVID-19 vaccine. The specimen was peripheral blood, collected 28 days after the second AZD1222 dose. CDR3 in amino acids: CASSLVSGNQPQHF. DNA of the CDR3: TGTGCCAGTAGTCTCGTGAGCGGCAATCAGCCCCAGCATTTT. The full variable domain, completed using reference TRBV19 and TRBJ1-5, is DGGITQSPKYLFRKEGQNVTLSCEQNLNHDAMYWYRQDPGQGLRLIYYSQIVNDFQKGDIAEGYSVSREKKESFPLTVTSAQKNPTAFYLCASSLVSGNQPQHFGDGTRLSIL.